This is a list of T cell receptor beta chains from one sample in a study of glioma-infiltrating T cells after dendritic cell vaccination. Libraries were prepared by immunoSEQ multiplex PCR; TCRdb keeps only in-frame clonotypes and omits some of them. The table lists tens of thousands of clones, just under 85% of them singletons. Specimen: blood, collected after dendritic cell vaccination. The source of these receptors is a human donor with glioblastoma. The CDR3 runs from the conserved cysteine through the conserved F or W. The D gene is left open where the match is weak. The size field is filled for only some rows; it gives once, few, many or a size class.

D,J,size,V,DNA,CDR3
.,TRBJ1-4,.,TRBV11-2,TGTGCCAGCAGCTTAGATCCGACAGCTAATGAAAAACTGTTTTTT,CASSLDPTANEKLFF
.,TRBJ1-6,once,TRBV6-1,TGTGCCAGCAGTGAAGAGGTCGGACATCGGGCCCTCCACTTT,CASSEEVGHRALHF
TRBD1,TRBJ1-5,.,TRBV29-1,TGCAGCGTTGCCCGGGACATCCTCGGGGACAGGGAGTTATCTAGTCAGCCCCAGCATTTT,CSVARDILGDRELSSQPQHF
.,TRBJ1-5,once,TRBV5-4,TGTGCCAGCAGCTTGGCCCCAGGGCAGCCCCAGCATTTT,CASSLAPGQPQHF
.,TRBJ2-5,.,TRBV6-1,TGTGCCAGCAGTGTGTGGCAGGCCTCCCGCCAAGAGACCCAGTACTTC,CASSVWQASRQETQYF
TRBD1,TRBJ1-1,.,TRBV30,TGTGCCTGGAGTGCCCCGACAGGGTTAAACACTGAAGCTTTCTTT,CAWSAPTGLNTEAFF
.,TRBJ1-1,.,TRBV7-2,TGTGCCAGCATTTGGGGGGGCATGGGTGAAGCTTTCTTT,CASIWGGMGEAFF
TRBD2,TRBJ2-5,.,TRBV11-2,TGTGCCAGCAGCGAAGGACTAGCGGCCTTAGAGACCCAGTACTTC,CASSEGLAALETQYF
.,TRBJ2-2,once,TRBV4-3,TGCGCCAGCAGCCAGAGAGCGGTTATCGGGGAGCTGTTTTTT,CASSQRAVIGELFF
.,TRBJ1-1,few,TRBV7-2,TGTGCCAGCAGGAAGACAGATGGAGTGAACACTGAAGCTTTCTTT,CASRKTDGVNTEAFF
.,TRBJ1-1,.,TRBV7-9,TGTGCCAGCAGCTTAAGTTCCCAGAGGGCTTTCTTT,CASSLSSQRAFF
.,TRBJ1-3,few,TRBV28,TGTGCCAGCAGTTTACCCCTCGGGGGGCCCGCTGGAAACACCATATATTTT,CASSLPLGGPAGNTIYF
.,TRBJ1-1,.,TRBV30,TGTGCCTGGAGTCGGTTCAACACTGAAGCTTTCTTT,CAWSRFNTEAFF